These T cell receptor beta chains were read from a single sample in a study of spatial heterogeneity in lung cancer. TCRdb redid the calling of the 5' RACE reads with MiXCR, one entry per CDR3 protein. This table has around 45,000 distinct CDR3 sequences, roughly an eighth appearing once. The sequencing here drew on PBMCs, taken at surgery. These receptors were taken from a male donor with early-stage non-small cell lung cancer. Both conserved end residues are part of each CDR3. A D gene is named only where the DNA matches it firmly. A row's size may be missing; if present it is once, few, many or a size class.

d_gene	j_gene	v_gene	abundance	CDR3aa	CDR3nt
TRBD1	TRBJ1-6	TRBV5-1	few	CASSARTGQGGSPLHF	TGCGCCAGCAGCGCAAGGACCGGCCAGGGGGGTTCACCCCTCCACTTT
TRBD2	TRBJ2-5	TRBV7-8	few	CASSTFPSGGQETQYF	TGTGCCAGCAGCACCTTTCCTAGCGGGGGCCAAGAGACCCAGTACTTC
.	TRBJ1-6	TRBV5-1	many	CASSSLSRGNSPLHF	TGCGCCAGCAGCTCATTAAGCAGGGGAAATTCACCCCTCCACTTT
.	TRBJ2-1	TRBV27	many	CASSLSVAPYNEQFF	TGTGCCAGCAGTTTATCGGTGGCACCTTACAATGAGCAGTTCTTC
.	TRBJ2-3	TRBV15	many	CATSRDAVTDTQYF	TGTGCCACCAGCAGGGACGCAGTCACAGATACGCAGTATTTT
.	TRBJ2-1	TRBV18	.	CASSPPFAGGGNEQFF	TGTGCCAGCTCACCACCGTTCGCAGGGGGAGGGAATGAGCAGTTCTTC
.	TRBJ1-2	TRBV20-1	few	CSGQGVLVCTF	TGCAGTGGCCAAGGGGTCCTTGTATGCACCTTC
TRBD2	TRBJ2-5	TRBV7-8	few	CASSLLAGQETQYF	TGTGCCAGCAGCTTACTAGCGGGCCAAGAGACCCAGTACTTC
.	TRBJ2-7	TRBV12-3/TRBV12-4	.	CASSLSSTYEQYF	TGTGCCAGCAGTTTAAGCTCCACCTACGAGCAGTACTTC
TRBD2	TRBJ2-1	TRBV6-1	.	CASSAESGRANEQFF	TGTGCCAGCAGTGCCGAGAGCGGGAGGGCCAATGAGCAGTTCTTC
TRBD1	TRBJ2-7	TRBV7-2	.	CASSSAGTGPYEQYF	TGTGCCAGCAGCTCGGCCGGGACAGGACCCTACGAGCAGTACTTC
.	TRBJ1-1	TRBV14	.	CASSYRHLNTEAFF	TGTGCCAGCAGCTACCGACACCTGAACACTGAAGCTTTCTTT
.	TRBJ2-7	TRBV4-2	.	CASSQDVGQGFEQYF	TGTGCCAGCAGCCAAGATGTGGGGCAGGGCTTCGAGCAGTACTTC
TRBD2	TRBJ2-1	TRBV29-1	.	CSGGTRHNEQFF	TGCAGCGGCGGGACTAGGCACAATGAGCAGTTCTTC
.	TRBJ2-2	TRBV12-3/TRBV12-4	few	CASKEGVFGSRSGELFF	TGTGCCAGCAAAGAAGGAGTCTTCGGGAGTAGGTCCGGGGAGCTGTTTTTT
.	TRBJ1-1	TRBV12-5	.	CASGLEGDDEAFF	TGTGCTAGTGGTTTGGAGGGGGACGATGAAGCTTTCTTT
.	TRBJ2-5	TRBV7-8	.	CASRLRYQETQYF	TGTGCCAGCAGACTGAGGTACCAAGAGACCCAGTACTTC
.	TRBJ2-7	TRBV7-2	.	CASSLLARVPSYEQYF	TGTGCCAGCAGCTTATTAGCTCGGGTGCCCTCCTACGAGCAGTACTTC
.	TRBJ1-1	TRBV3-1	medium-sized	CASSQGQGGSEAFF	TGTGCCAGCAGCCAGGGACAAGGGGGAAGTGAAGCTTTCTTT
.	TRBJ2-2	TRBV10-3	many	CAISSWTGSGAGELFF	TGTGCCATCAGTTCTTGGACTGGATCGGGAGCCGGGGAGCTGTTTTTT
.	TRBJ2-7	TRBV24-1	.	CATSDPRDSAYEQYF	TGTGCCACCAGTGACCCCCGTGACAGCGCCTACGAGCAGTACTTC
.	TRBJ2-2	TRBV12-3/TRBV12-4	many	CASRATTTGELFF	TGTGCCAGCAGAGCTACGACCACCGGGGAGCTGTTTTTT
.	TRBJ2-2	TRBV11-3	few	CASSLAANTGELFF	TGTGCCAGCAGCTTAGCAGCGAACACCGGGGAGCTGTTTTTT
TRBD1	TRBJ1-6	TRBV20-1	.	CSARGQDPNSPLHF	TGCAGTGCGAGGGGACAGGATCCTAATTCACCCCTCCACTTT
TRBD1	TRBJ2-7	TRBV5-1	.	CASSSPTGGDEQYF	TGCGCCAGCAGCTCGCCGACAGGGGGCGACGAGCAGTACTTC
TRBD1	TRBJ1-1	TRBV29-1	.	CSVSQGGNTEAFF	TGCAGCGTTTCCCAGGGGGGGAACACTGAAGCTTTCTTT
TRBD2	TRBJ2-1	TRBV20-1	many	CSASLASGSYNEQFF	TGCAGTGCTAGTTTGGCTAGCGGTTCCTACAATGAGCAGTTCTTC
.	TRBJ2-1	TRBV9	.	CASSPMGWAVGYNEQFF	TGTGCCAGCAGCCCAATGGGATGGGCGGTGGGCTACAATGAGCAGTTCTTC
.	TRBJ2-7	TRBV20-1	few	CSARDRETASYEQYF	TGCAGTGCTAGGGACCGGGAAACAGCATCCTACGAGCAGTACTTC
.	TRBJ2-3	TRBV10-3	.	CAISESGGPDTQYF	TGTGCCATCAGTGAGTCGGGGGGGCCAGATACGCAGTATTTT
TRBD2	TRBJ2-7	TRBV7-3	.	CASSLAGGTTYEQYF	TGTGCCAGCAGCTTAGCGGGAGGGACTACCTACGAGCAGTACTTC
TRBD1	TRBJ2-2	TRBV27	.	CASSWLTGGIWSNTGELFF	TGTGCCAGCAGTTGGTTGACAGGGGGAATTTGGTCGAACACCGGGGAGCTGTTTTTT
TRBD2	TRBJ2-4	TRBV7-6	many	CASSLGGLAGVAKNIQYF	TGTGCCAGCAGCTTGGGAGGACTAGCGGGAGTAGCCAAAAACATTCAGTACTTC
TRBD2	TRBJ2-7	TRBV28	.	CASSFTSGSFYEQYF	TGTGCCAGCAGTTTCACTAGCGGGAGTTTCTACGAGCAGTACTTC
TRBD1	TRBJ2-7	TRBV5-1	many	CASSFGQGGEQYF	TGCGCCAGCAGCTTTGGACAGGGGGGCGAGCAGTACTTC
TRBD1	TRBJ1-1	TRBV6-1	few	CASSVGTGGPNTEAFF	TGTGCCAGCAGTGTAGGGACAGGGGGCCCCAACACTGAAGCTTTCTTT
TRBD2	TRBJ2-1	TRBV6-1	few	CASMAGGPYNEQFF	TGTGCCAGCATGGCGGGGGGACCCTACAATGAGCAGTTCTTC
TRBD1	TRBJ1-6	TRBV7-9	.	CASSLQGADSPLHF	TGTGCCAGCAGCCTACAGGGGGCCGATTCACCCCTCCACTTT
.	TRBJ2-1	TRBV12-3/TRBV12-4	few	CASSKDRSRNEQFF	TGTGCCAGCAGTAAAGACAGGAGTCGCAATGAGCAGTTCTTC
.	TRBJ2-7	TRBV2	.	CASTVTLRDRYEQYF	TGTGCCAGCACCGTAACGCTCAGGGATAGGTACGAGCAGTACTTC
.	TRBJ1-6	TRBV18	.	CASSPRTENSPLHF	TGTGCCAGCTCACCAAGGACGGAGAATTCACCCCTCCACTTT
TRBD2	TRBJ2-1	TRBV18	.	CASSPSGRAYNEQFF	TGTGCCAGCTCACCTAGCGGGAGGGCCTACAATGAGCAGTTCTTC
.	TRBJ2-2	TRBV12-3/TRBV12-4	.	CASSANRGELFF	TGTGCCAGCAGTGCCAACCGGGGGGAGCTGTTTTTT
.	TRBJ2-3	TRBV15	.	CATSRVGDTQYF	TGTGCCACCAGCAGAGTGGGAGATACGCAGTATTTT
TRBD2	TRBJ2-3	TRBV4-2	.	CASSPYLAGESTDTQYF	TGTGCCAGCAGCCCCTACCTGGCGGGGGAAAGCACAGATACGCAGTATTTT
TRBD1	TRBJ2-7	TRBV27	many	CASSPGTGGMEQYF	TGTGCCAGCAGTCCAGGGACAGGGGGGATGGAGCAGTACTTC
TRBD2	TRBJ2-5	TRBV10-3	many	CAISSTTSGIETQYF	TGTGCCATCAGTTCGACGACTAGCGGGATAGAGACCCAGTACTTC
.	TRBJ1-2	TRBV10-1	few	CASSAQGNYGYTF	TGCGCCAGCAGTGCGCAGGGGAACTATGGCTACACCTTC
TRBD1	TRBJ1-3	TRBV7-9	.	CASIRQGSGNTIYF	TGTGCCAGCATCAGACAGGGGTCCGGAAACACCATATATTTT
.	TRBJ1-2	TRBV20-1	many	CSASETKTHRGYTF	TGCAGTGCTAGCGAGACAAAAACCCACAGGGGCTACACCTTC
TRBD1	TRBJ2-7	TRBV23-1	many	CASSPMDRASYEQYF	TGCGCCAGCAGTCCCATGGACAGGGCCTCCTACGAGCAGTACTTC
.	TRBJ1-4	TRBV6-5	.	CASSIVGYEKLFF	TGTGCCAGCAGTATCGTGGGGTATGAAAAACTGTTTTTT